This is a list of T cell receptor beta chains from one sample in a study of lymphopenia after photon versus proton radiotherapy. Libraries were prepared by immunoSEQ multiplex PCR; TCRdb keeps only in-frame clonotypes and omits some of them. The repertoire holds around 20,000 clones, around 85% seen once, with approximately 19% in the top ten. Specimen: peripheral blood, collected from a patient treated with photon-based radiotherapy. The source of these receptors is a man between 60 and 75 years old with pancreatic cancer. Both conserved end residues are part of each CDR3. The size field is filled for only some rows; it gives once, few, many or a size class.

V gene: TRBV2
clone size: NA
J gene: TRBJ1-2
CDR3 protein: CASSGVTGYGYTF

V gene: TRBV15
clone size: few
J gene: TRBJ1-5
CDR3 protein: CATSKRDVNGNQPQHF

V gene: TRBV27
clone size: NA
J gene: TRBJ1-4
CDR3 protein: CASSSGERPHEKLFF

V gene: TRBV2
clone size: NA
J gene: TRBJ2-1
CDR3 protein: CASSDGRFF

V gene: TRBV14
clone size: NA
J gene: TRBJ2-3
CDR3 protein: CASSTGTVSTDTQYF

V gene: TRBV2
clone size: NA
J gene: TRBJ1-6
CDR3 protein: CASSEYRGGSPLHF

V gene: TRBV6-1
clone size: NA
J gene: TRBJ2-3
CDR3 protein: CASSEWDPGNTQYF

V gene: TRBV7-2
clone size: NA
J gene: TRBJ1-6
CDR3 protein: CASKTGWGSYSPLHF

V gene: TRBV2
clone size: NA
J gene: TRBJ2-7
CDR3 protein: CASSWTGDEQYF

V gene: TRBV18
clone size: NA
J gene: TRBJ2-5
CDR3 protein: CASSQYAGTLQETQYF

V gene: TRBV5-6
clone size: NA
J gene: TRBJ2-7
CDR3 protein: CASANTGGPYEQYF

V gene: TRBV7-7
clone size: NA
J gene: TRBJ2-5
CDR3 protein: CASSSPGWETQYF

V gene: TRBV4-2
clone size: NA
J gene: TRBJ2-2
CDR3 protein: CASSQEATGYTGELFF

V gene: TRBV20-1
clone size: NA
J gene: TRBJ1-4
CDR3 protein: CSARANEKLFF

V gene: TRBV11-3
clone size: NA
J gene: TRBJ2-1
CDR3 protein: CASSSRSYNEQFF

V gene: TRBV10-2
clone size: NA
J gene: TRBJ2-1
CDR3 protein: CASRSDLIYNEQFF